The TCR beta chain described here comes from a study of post-analysis software for immune sequencing data. The overall study: The study covered relapsing-remitting, secondary progressive and progressive-relapsing courses of multiple sclerosis.

Study findings and constraints: Roughly 5 TRBV segments, TRBV5-6, TRBV5-1 and TRBV20-1 among them, were found more frequent in patients than controls. F-measure co-clustering was strong for batch-matched samples. Versus controls, multiple sclerosis patients showed significantly lower diversity (normalized Chao1).

CDR3 length: 15 residues. Germline CDR1 MNHEY, CDR2 SVGAGI. J gave up 1 base and V 7 bases, and 5 bases lay outside the gene matches. Details on this clonotype: Its antigen is undetermined.

TCR beta cDNA libraries included unique molecular identifiers. Input amounts of roughly 1 to 10 million T cells were used. These gave roughly 500,000 cDNA molecules, so each molecule approximated one T cell. TCRdb re-called the PCR reads with MiXCR, one entry per CDR3 protein. The sample lists 700,000 to 900,000 distinct CDR3 sequences, roughly 50% occurring once. The chain couples TRBV6-5 to TRBJ2-3; 10 bases are shared with TRBD2. The clonotype comes from a girl aged 10 to 17 with multiple sclerosis. The sequenced sample was blood. Here the CDR3 reads CASTALAGGTDTQYF. The CDR3 bases are TGTGCCAGCACCGCTCTAGCGGGAGGCACAGATACGCAGTATTTT.